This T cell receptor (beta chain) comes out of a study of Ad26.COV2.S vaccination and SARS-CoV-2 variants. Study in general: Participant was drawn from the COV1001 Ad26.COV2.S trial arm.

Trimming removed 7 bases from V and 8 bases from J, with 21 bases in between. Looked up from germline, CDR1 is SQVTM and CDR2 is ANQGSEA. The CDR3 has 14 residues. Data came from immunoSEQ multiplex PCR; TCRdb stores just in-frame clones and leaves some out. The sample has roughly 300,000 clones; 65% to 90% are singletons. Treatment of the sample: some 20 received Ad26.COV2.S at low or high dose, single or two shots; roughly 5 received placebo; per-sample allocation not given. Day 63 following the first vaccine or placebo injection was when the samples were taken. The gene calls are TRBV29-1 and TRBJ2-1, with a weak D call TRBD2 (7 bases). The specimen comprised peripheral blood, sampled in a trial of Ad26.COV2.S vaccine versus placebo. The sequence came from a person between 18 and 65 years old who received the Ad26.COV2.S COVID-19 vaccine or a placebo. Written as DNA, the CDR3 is TGCAGCGCCCTCGTAGGGGGGAGGGTCGATGAGCAGTTCTTC. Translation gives CSALVGGRVDEQFF.